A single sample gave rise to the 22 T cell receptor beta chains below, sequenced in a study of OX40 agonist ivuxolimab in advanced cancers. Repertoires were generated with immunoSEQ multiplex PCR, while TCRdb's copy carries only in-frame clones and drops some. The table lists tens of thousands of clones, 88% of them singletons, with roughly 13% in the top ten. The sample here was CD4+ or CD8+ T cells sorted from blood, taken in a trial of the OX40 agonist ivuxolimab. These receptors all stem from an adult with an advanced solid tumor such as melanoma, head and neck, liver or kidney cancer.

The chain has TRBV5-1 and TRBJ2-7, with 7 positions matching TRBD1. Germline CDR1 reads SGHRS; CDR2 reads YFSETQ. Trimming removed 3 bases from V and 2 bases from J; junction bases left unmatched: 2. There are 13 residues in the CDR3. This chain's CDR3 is CASSWDSTYEQYF. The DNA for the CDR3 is TGCGCCAGCAGCTGGGACAGCACCTACGAGCAGTACTTC.

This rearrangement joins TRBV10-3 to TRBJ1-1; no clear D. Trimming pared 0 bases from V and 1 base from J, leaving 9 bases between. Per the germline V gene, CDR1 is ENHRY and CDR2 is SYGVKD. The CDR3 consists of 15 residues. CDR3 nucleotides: TGTGCCATCAGTGAGTCGATTCGGCAGAACACTGAAGCTTTCTTT. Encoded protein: CAISESIRQNTEAFF.

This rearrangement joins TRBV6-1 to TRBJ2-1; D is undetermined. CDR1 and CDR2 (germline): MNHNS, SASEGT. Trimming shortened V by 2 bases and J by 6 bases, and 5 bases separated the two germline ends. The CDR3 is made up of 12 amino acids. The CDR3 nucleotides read TGTGCCAGCAGTGAATTGGGCAATGAGCAGTTCTTC. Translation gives CASSELGNEQFF.

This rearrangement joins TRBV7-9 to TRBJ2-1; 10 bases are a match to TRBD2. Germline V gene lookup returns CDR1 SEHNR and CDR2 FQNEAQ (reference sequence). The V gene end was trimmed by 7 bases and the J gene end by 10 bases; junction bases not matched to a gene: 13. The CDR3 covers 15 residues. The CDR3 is CASTLPAGGPGEQFF. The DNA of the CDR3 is TGTGCCAGCACCCTGCCAGCGGGAGGGCCGGGGGAGCAGTTCTTC.

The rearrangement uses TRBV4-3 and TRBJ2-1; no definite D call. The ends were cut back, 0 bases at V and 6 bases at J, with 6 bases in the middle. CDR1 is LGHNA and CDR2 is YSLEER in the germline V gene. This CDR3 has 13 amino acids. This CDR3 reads CASSQDGLNEQFF. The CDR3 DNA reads TGCGCCAGCAGCCAAGATGGGCTCAATGAGCAGTTCTTC.

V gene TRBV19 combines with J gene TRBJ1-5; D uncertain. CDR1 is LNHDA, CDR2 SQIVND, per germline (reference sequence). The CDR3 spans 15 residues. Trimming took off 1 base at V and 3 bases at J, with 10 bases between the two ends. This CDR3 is CASSIGGSYNQPQHF. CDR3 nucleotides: TGTGCCAGTAGTATAGGCGGCAGTTACAATCAGCCCCAGCATTTT.

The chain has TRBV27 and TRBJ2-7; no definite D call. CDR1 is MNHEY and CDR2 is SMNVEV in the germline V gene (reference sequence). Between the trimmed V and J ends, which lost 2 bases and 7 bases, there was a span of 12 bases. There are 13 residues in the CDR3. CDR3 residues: CASSLGGPWEQYF. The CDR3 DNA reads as TGTGCCAGCAGTTTAGGTGGGCCTTGGGAGCAGTACTTC.

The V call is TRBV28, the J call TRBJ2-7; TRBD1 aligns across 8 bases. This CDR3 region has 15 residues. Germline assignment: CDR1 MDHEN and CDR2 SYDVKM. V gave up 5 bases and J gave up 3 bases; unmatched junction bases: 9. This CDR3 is CASSPTGGKGYEQYF. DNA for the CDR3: TGTGCCAGCAGTCCAACAGGGGGTAAGGGCTACGAGCAGTACTTC. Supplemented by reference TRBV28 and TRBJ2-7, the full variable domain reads DVKVTQSSRYLVKRTGEKVFLECVQDMDHENMFWYRQDPGLGLRLIYFSYDVKMKEKGDIPEGYSVSREKKERFSLILESASTNQTSMYLCASSPTGGKGYEQYFGPGTRLTVT.

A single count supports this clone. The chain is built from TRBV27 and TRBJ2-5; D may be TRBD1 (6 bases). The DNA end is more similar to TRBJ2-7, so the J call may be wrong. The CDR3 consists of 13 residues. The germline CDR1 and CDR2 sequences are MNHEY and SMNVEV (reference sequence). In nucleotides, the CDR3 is TGTGCCAGCAGTTTAAAAGGGGGCTACGAGCAGTACTTC. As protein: CASSLKGGYEQYF.

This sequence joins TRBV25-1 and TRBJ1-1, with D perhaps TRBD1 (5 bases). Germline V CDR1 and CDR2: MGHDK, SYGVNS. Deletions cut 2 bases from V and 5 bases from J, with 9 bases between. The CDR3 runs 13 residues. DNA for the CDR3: TGTGCCAGCAGTGAACAGGGCGGGACTGAAGCTTTCTTT. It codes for CASSEQGGTEAFF.

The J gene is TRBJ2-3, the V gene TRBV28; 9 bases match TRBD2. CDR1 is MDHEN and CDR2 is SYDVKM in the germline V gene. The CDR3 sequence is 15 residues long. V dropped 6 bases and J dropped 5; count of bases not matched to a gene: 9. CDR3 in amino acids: CASRSSSGIGDTQYF. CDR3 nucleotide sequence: TGTGCCAGCAGATCCTCTAGCGGGATAGGAGATACGCAGTATTTT.

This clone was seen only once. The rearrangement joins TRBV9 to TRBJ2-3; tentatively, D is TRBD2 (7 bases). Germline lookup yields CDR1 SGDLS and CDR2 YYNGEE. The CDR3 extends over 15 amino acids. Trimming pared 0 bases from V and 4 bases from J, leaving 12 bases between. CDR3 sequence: CASSVGGGASDTQYF. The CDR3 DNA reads TGTGCCAGCAGCGTAGGAGGGGGGGCGTCAGATACGCAGTATTTT.

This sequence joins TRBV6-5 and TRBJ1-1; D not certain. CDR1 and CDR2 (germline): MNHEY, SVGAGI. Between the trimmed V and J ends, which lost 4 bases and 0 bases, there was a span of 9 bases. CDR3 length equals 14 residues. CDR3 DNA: TGTGCCAGCAGTTCCCACGCCATGAACACTGAAGCTTTCTTT. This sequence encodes CASSSHAMNTEAFF.

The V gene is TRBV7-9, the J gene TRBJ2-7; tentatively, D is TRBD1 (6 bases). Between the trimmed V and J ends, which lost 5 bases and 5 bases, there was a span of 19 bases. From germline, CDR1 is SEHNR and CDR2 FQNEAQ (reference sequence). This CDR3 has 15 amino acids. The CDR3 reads CASSEQGTGLHEQYF. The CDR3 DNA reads TGTGCCAGCAGCGAACAGGGTACGGGCCTCCACGAGCAGTACTTC.

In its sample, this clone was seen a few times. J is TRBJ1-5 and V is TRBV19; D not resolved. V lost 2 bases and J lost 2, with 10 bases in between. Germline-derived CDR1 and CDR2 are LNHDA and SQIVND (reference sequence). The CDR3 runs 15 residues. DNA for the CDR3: TGTGCCAGTAGTATAACCGGGATGGGCAATCAGCCCCAGCATTTT. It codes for CASSITGMGNQPQHF.

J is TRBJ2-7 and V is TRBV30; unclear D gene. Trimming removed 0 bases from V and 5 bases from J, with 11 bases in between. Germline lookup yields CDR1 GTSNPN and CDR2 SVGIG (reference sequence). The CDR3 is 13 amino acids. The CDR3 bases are TGTGCCTGGAGTGTCGCAAGGTTTAACGAGCAGTACTTC. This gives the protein CAWSVARFNEQYF.

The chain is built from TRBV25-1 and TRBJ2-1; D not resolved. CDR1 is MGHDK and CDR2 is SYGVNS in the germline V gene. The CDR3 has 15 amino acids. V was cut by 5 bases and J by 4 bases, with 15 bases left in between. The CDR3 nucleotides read TGTGCCAGCAGTCCTGTACAAAACCTATACAATGAGCAGTTCTTC. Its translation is CASSPVQNLYNEQFF.

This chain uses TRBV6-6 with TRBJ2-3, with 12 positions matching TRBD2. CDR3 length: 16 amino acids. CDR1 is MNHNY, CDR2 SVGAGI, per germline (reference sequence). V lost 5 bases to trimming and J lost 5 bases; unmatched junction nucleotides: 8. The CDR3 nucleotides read TGTGCCAGCAGTACCTGGACTAGCGGGGTCCAAGATACGCAGTATTTT. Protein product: CASSTWTSGVQDTQYF.

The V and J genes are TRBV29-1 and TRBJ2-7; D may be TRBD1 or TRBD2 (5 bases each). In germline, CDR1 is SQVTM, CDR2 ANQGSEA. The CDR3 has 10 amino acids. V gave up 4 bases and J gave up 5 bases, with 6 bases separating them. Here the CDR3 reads CSVGGNEQYF. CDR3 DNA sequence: TGCAGCGTTGGGGGGAACGAGCAGTACTTC.

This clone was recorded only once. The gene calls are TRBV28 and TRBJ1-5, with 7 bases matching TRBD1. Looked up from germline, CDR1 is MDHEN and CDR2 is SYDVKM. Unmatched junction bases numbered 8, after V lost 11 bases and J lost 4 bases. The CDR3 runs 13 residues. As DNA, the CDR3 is TGTGCCGGCCGGGACAGACCTAATCAGCCCCAGCATTTT. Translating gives CAGRDRPNQPQHF. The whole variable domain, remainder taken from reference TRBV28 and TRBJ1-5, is DVKVTQSSRYLVKRTGEKVFLECVQDMDHENMFWYRQDPGLGLRLIYFSYDVKMKEKGDIPEGYSVSREKKERFSLILESASTNQTSMYLCAGRDRPNQPQHFGDGTRLSIL.

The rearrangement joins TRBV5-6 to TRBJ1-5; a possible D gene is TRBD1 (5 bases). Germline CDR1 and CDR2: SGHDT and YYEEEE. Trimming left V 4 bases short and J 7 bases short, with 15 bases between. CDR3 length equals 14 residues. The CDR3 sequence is CASSVSRARQPQHF. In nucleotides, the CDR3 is TGTGCCAGCAGCGTTTCCAGGGCTAGGCAGCCCCAGCATTTT.

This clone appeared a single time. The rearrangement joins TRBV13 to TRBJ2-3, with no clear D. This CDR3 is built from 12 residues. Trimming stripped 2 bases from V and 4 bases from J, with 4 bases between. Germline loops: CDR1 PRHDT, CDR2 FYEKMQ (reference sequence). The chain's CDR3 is CASSLSSDTQYF. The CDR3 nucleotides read TGTGCCAGCAGCTTATCGTCAGATACGCAGTATTTT.